The source of this T cell receptor (beta chain) is a study of blood T cell repertoires in COVID-19. Germline CDR1 reads MNHNY; CDR2 reads SVGAGI (reference sequence). With 5 bases removed from V and 2 bases from J, the gap between germline ends came to 21 bases. CDR3 length: 17 amino acids. Authors' methods: Researchers report that nucleated cell counts were estimated from reference gene primer amplification. The table came from immunoSEQ multiplex PCR; TCRdb's copy has only in-frame clones and leaves some out. The DNA was the basis for D and trimming; V, J and clone size are from that table. The sample includes hundreds of thousands of clones, approximately 90% of them seen just once.

The chain employs TRBV6-6 and TRBJ1-2; unclear D gene. Sequenced input: peripheral blood. This clonotype was obtained from a woman younger than 45 with COVID-19, enrolled during active disease. The CDR3 region has the DNA TGTGCCAGCAGTCCTCGGTCAATTTCCTCTATGAACTATGGCTACACCTTC. As protein: CASSPRSISSMNYGYTF.